Listed here is a single T cell receptor (beta chain). As yet, its antigen is unknown. TCRdb's copy holds only in-frame clones and misses some; the assay was immunoSEQ multiplex PCR. This sample has fewer than 35,000 clones, with under 85% found just once. The data are from a study of T cells in narcolepsy. Trimming cost V 0 bases and J 0 bases, with 8 bases left between them. CDR3 length equals 15 residues. From germline, CDR1 is LGHNA and CDR2 YNFKEQ. Whole-study results and caveats: Autoreactive HCRT-specific and TRIB2-specific clonotypes were marked in same-patient CSF-versus-blood CD4+ comparisons. Some memory CD4+ repertoires had no autoreactive clone sequences.

The chain recombines TRBV4-2 with TRBJ1-1; D is undetermined. The sequenced material came from CD45RA- memory CD4+ T cells from PBMCs. This receptor was taken from a human donor with narcolepsy. Here the CDR3 reads CASSQDLMMNTEAFF. As DNA, the CDR3 is TGTGCCAGCAGCCAAGATCTGATGATGAACACTGAAGCTTTCTTT.